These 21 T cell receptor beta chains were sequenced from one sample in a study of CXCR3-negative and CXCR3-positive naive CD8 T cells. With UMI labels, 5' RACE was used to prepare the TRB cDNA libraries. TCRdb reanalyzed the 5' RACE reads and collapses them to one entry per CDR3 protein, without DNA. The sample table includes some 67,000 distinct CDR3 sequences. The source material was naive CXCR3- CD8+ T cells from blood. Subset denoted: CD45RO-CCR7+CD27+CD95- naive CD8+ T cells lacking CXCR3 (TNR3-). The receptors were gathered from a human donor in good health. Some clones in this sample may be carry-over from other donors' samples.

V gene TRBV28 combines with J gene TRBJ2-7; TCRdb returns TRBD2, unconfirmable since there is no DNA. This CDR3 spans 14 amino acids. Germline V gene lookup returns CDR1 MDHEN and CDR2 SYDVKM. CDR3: CASSPQREGHEQYF.

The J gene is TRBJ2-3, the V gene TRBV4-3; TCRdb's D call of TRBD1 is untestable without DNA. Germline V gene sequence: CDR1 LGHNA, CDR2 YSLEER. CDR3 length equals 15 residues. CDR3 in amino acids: CASSQDGGRADTQYF.

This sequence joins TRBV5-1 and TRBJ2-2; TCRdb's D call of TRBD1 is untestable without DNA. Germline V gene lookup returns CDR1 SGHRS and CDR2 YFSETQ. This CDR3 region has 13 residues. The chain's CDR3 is CASSTGRTGELFF.

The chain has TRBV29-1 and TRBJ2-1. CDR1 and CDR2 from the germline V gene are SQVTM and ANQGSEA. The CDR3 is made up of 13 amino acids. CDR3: CSVYQSSYNEQFF.

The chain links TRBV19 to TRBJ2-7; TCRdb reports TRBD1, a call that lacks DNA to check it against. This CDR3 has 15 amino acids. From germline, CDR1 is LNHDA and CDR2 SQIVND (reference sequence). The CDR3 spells CASSPQTGGSYEQYF. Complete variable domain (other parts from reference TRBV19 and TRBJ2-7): DGGITQSPKYLFRKEGQNVTLSCEQNLNHDAMYWYRQDPGQGLRLIYYSQIVNDFQKGDIAEGYSVSREKKESFPLTVTSAQKNPTAFYLCASSPQTGGSYEQYFGPGTRLTVT.

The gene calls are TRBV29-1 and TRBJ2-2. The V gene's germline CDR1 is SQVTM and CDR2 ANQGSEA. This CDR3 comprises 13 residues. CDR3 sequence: CSVGPENTGELFF.

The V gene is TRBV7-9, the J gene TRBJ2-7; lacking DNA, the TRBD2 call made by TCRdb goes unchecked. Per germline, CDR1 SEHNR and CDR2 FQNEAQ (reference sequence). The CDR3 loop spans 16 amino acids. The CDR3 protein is CASSVSSGVHTGEQYF. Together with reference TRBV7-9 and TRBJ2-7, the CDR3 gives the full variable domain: DTGVSQNPRHKITKRGQNVTFRCDPISEHNRLYWYRQTLGQGPEFLTYFQNEAQLEKSRLLSDRFSAERPKGSFSTLEIQRTEQGDSAMYLCASSVSSGVHTGEQYFGPGTRLTVT.

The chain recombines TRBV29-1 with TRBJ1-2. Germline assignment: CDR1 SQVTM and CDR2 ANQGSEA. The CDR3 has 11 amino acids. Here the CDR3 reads CSVEHLYGYTF.

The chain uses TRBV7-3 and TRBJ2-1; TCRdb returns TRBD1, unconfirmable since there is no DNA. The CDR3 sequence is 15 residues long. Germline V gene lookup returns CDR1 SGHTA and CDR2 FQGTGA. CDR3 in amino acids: CASSLGASSYNEQFF.

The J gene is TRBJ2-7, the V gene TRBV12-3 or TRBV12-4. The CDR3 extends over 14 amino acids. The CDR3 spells CASSLSGLSYEQYF.

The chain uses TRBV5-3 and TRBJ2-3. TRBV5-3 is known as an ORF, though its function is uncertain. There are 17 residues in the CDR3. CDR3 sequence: CARSLCTWGSSTDTQYF.

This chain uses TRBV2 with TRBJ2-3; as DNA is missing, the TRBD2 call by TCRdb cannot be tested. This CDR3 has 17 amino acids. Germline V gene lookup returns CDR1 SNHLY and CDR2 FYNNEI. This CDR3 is CASSEGAGRSTLDTQYF.

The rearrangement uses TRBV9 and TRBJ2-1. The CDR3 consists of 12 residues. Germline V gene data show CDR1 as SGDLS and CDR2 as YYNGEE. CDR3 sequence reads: CASSVALGEQFF. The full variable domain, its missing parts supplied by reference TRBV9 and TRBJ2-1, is DSGVTQTPKHLITATGQRVTLRCSPRSGDLSVYWYQQSLDQGLQFLIQYYNGEERAKGNILERFSAQQFPDLHSELNLSSLELGDSALYFCASSVALGEQFFGPGTRLTVL.

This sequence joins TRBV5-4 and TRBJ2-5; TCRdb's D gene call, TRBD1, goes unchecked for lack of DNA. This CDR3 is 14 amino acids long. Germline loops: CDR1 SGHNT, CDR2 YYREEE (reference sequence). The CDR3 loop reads CASSFRGGGETQYF.

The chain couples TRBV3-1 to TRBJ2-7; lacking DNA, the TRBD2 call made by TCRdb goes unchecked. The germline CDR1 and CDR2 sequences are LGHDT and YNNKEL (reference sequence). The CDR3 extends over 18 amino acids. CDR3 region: CASSQDPITGTSPYEQYF.

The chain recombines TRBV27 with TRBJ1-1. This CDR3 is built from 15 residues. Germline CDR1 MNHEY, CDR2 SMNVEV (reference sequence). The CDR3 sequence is CASRSGINMNTEAFF.

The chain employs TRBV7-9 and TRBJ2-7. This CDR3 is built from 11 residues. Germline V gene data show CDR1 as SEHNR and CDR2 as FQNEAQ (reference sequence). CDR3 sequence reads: CASSLYDEQYF.

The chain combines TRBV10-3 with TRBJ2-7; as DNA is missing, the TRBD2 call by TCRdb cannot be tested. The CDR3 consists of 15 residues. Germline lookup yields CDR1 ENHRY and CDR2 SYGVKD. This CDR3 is CAISPTGEALYEQYF.

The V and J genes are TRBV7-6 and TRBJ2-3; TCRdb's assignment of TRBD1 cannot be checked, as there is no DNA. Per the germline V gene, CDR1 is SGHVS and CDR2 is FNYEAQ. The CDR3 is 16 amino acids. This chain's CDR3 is CASSLNRGLGTDTQYF.

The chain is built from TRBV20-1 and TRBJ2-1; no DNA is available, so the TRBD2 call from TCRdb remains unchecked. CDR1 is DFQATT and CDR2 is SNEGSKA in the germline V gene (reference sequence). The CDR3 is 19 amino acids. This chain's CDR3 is CSARVRASGRVNSYNEQFF.

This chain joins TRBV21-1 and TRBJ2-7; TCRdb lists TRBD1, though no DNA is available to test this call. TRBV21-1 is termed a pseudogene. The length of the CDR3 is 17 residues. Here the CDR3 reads CASYTCTEGGTDYEQYF.